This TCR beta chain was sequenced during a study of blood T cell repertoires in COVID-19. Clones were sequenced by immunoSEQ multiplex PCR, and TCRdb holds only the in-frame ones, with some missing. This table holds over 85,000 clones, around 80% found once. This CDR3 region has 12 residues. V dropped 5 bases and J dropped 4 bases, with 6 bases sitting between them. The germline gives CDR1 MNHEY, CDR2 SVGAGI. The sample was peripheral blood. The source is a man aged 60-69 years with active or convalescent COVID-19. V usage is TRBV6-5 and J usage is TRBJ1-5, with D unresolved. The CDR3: CASSHGNQPQHF. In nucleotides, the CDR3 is TGTGCCAGCAGTCACGGGAATCAGCCCCAGCATTTT.